This TCR beta chain was captured by sequencing in a study of blood T cell repertoires in COVID-19. Study-wide context: Donors in the United States, Italy and Spain gave samples during acute or convalescent COVID-19. Sources were T cells, B-cell-depleted T cells, or PBMCs; the material itself was cDNA or gDNA.

The V end lost 1 base, the J end lost 1 base, and 18 bases lay between the germline ends. The CDR3 runs 18 residues. Per germline, CDR1 LGHNT and CDR2 FRNRAP. In the authors' workflow: Amplified reference gene primers provided the basis for estimating nucleated cell counts. Generated by immunoSEQ multiplex PCR, the TCRdb table keeps only in-frame clones and is missing some. V and J calls and clone size come straight from that table; D and trimming were deduced from the DNA. This sample carries tens of thousands of clones, nearly 90% of them seen once, and the ten largest clones take 4.5% to 5%. The receptor was isolated from a woman aged 50 to 60 with active COVID-19. The J gene is TRBJ2-3, the V gene TRBV12-5, with a possible D match to TRBD1 (5 bases). The sequenced sample was peripheral blood. This CDR3 reads CASGLARLVGQGTDTQYF. The CDR3, as DNA: TGTGCTAGTGGTTTGGCCCGACTCGTAGGACAAGGCACAGATACGCAGTATTTT.